Detailed here is one T cell receptor beta chain. Its target is unknown. The CDR3 loop spans 18 amino acids. V trimming: 1 base; J trimming: 0 bases; junction bases outside the gene matches: 10. Germline CDR1 reads SGHRS; CDR2 reads YFSETQ. The sample belongs to a study of CD8 T cells in ankylosing spondylitis. Study-level findings and limits: The study identified a TCR beta motif of under ten highly homologous variants that appeared characteristic of ankylosing spondylitis blood.

TCR beta libraries were made by quantitative 5'-RACE with molecular barcodes. TCRdb analysed the 5' RACE reads with MiXCR anew, one entry per CDR3 protein. The repertoire holds fewer than 750,000 distinct CDR3 sequences, with around 20% as singletons. The chain uses TRBV5-1 and TRBJ2-7; TRBD2 agrees at 10 bases. Specimen: blood, either unsorted or a sorted T cell fraction (not recorded which). This TCR was sampled from a male donor with ankylosing spondylitis. CDR3 coding DNA: TGCGCCAGCAGCTTGTCAGCTAGCGGGGGCCGGAGCTCCTACGAGCAGTACTTC. Its protein product is CASSLSASGGRSSYEQYF.